Listed below are T cell receptor beta chains from one sample, sequenced in a study of identical twins. TCRdb independently ran MiXCR on the 5' RACE reads; one entry per CDR3 protein. The sample includes some 500,000 distinct CDR3 sequences, approximately 22% of them seen just once. The same specimen was also included in a second study, on T cells expressing NK-cell markers.

The sequenced sample was CD4+ T cells sorted from blood. These receptors came from a woman aged 18-35 years in good health. Each CDR3 is given with its conserved first and last residue. A D gene is named only where the DNA matches it firmly. Part of the rows lack a size; the others show once, few, many or a class for expanded clones.

v_gene	d_gene	abundance	j_gene	CDR3nt	CDR3aa
TRBV12-3/TRBV12-4	NA	few	TRBJ2-1	TGTGCCAGCAGTTTTCTTCGACAGATTAGGGGAGGCAATGAGCAGTTCTTC	CASSFLRQIRGGNEQFF
TRBV29-1	NA	few	TRBJ1-3	TGCAGCGTTGAGAAGGGGACTGGAAACACCATATATTTT	CSVEKGTGNTIYF
TRBV5-5	NA	NA	TRBJ1-3	TGTGCCAGCAGCTCTAAAACAGGGACAGGAAACACCATATATTTT	CASSSKTGTGNTIYF
TRBV24-1	TRBD1	few	TRBJ2-1	TGTGCCACCGGAAGGGACAGGGCCTCGGGTTTCTACAATGAGCAGTTCTTC	CATGRDRASGFYNEQFF
TRBV7-6	TRBD2	NA	TRBJ2-3	TGTGCCAGCAGCCATGGACTAGGAAGTAGGGGAGATACGCAGTATTTT	CASSHGLGSRGDTQYF
TRBV29-1	TRBD1	few	TRBJ2-7	TGCAGCGTTCGGGACAGGCTCGAGCAGTACTTC	CSVRDRLEQYF
TRBV3-1	NA	NA	TRBJ2-1	TGTGCCAGCAGCTTCTTCGGGGGTCGCTCCTACAATGAGCAGTTCTTC	CASSFFGGRSYNEQFF
TRBV6-5	NA	few	TRBJ1-2	TGTGCCAGCAGATATCGAGACAGCGATCCTAGGGGCTACACCTTC	CASRYRDSDPRGYTF
TRBV12-5	TRBD2	NA	TRBJ2-5	TGTGCTAGTGGTTTGTCTAGCGGGCCGTGGGAGACCCAGTACTTC	CASGLSSGPWETQYF
TRBV12-3/TRBV12-4	NA	NA	TRBJ1-3	TGTGCCAGCAGTTTCGCACAGGGAAGAAACACCATATATTTT	CASSFAQGRNTIYF
TRBV5-1	NA	few	TRBJ2-1	TGCGCCAGCAGCTTGGCTCTAGCCTCCCTGACGAAGTTCTTC	CASSLALASLTKFF
TRBV6-2/TRBV6-3	NA	NA	TRBJ2-3	TGTGCCAGCAGTTACTCCGGAGGAGCGGGTCTTACGCAGTATTTT	CASSYSGGAGLTQYF
TRBV6-1	NA	NA	TRBJ1-5	TGTGCCAGCAGAAGGACAGTGGAGGGTCAGCCCCAGCATTTT	CASRRTVEGQPQHF
TRBV5-6	NA	medium-sized	TRBJ2-5	TGTGCCAGCAGCTTCCGGGCCACACAAGAGACCCAGTACTTC	CASSFRATQETQYF
TRBV6-1	NA	few	TRBJ1-6	TGTGCCAGCGGACAACTGGTATCCTATAATTCACCCCTCCACTTT	CASGQLVSYNSPLHF
TRBV12-3/TRBV12-4	NA	few	TRBJ2-3	TGTGCCAGCAGTTTAGTAAGCGGACGCACGAATACGCAGTATTTT	CASSLVSGRTNTQYF
TRBV30	TRBD1	few	TRBJ1-1	TGTGCCTGGACACAGGGGCTGAACACTGAAGCTTTCTTT	CAWTQGLNTEAFF
TRBV12-5	NA	NA	TRBJ2-1	TGTGCTAGTGGTTTGGAAAGCGGTTCCTACAATGGGCAGTTCTTC	CASGLESGSYNGQFF
TRBV20-1	NA	few	TRBJ1-1	TGCACCCCAAATTCCTGGGGAACTGAAGCTTTCTTT	CTPNSWGTEAFF
TRBV7-2	TRBD2	NA	TRBJ2-2	TGTGCCAGCAGCCGTGACACTCGGGGGGGCCGAACCGGGGAGCTGTTTTTT	CASSRDTRGGRTGELFF
TRBV5-1	NA	NA	TRBJ2-1	TGCGCCAGCAGCTTTTCGGGTAGCGTCTACAATGAGCAGTTCTTC	CASSFSGSVYNEQFF
TRBV6-7	NA	few	TRBJ1-3	TGTGCCAGCACCATCTCTGGAAACACCATATATTTT	CASTISGNTIYF
TRBV7-2	TRBD1	NA	TRBJ2-7	TGTGCCAGCAGCCTCACATGGACAGGGGGCGAATACGAGCAGTACTTC	CASSLTWTGGEYEQYF
TRBV4-2	TRBD2	NA	TRBJ2-3	TGTGCCAGCAGCCAAGAAGGGACTAGCGTGGATACGCAGTATTTT	CASSQEGTSVDTQYF
TRBV6-1	NA	few	TRBJ2-1	TGTGCCAGCAGCCCGGTCGAGGGGGGTTACAATGAGCAGTTCTTC	CASSPVEGGYNEQFF
TRBV11-2	NA	few	TRBJ2-7	TGTGCCAGCAGCCGCGCGGGACCTTTCAAGCAGTACTTC	CASSRAGPFKQYF
TRBV6-5	NA	NA	TRBJ1-2	TGTGCCAGCAGTACCTCCCTACATGGCTACACCTTC	CASSTSLHGYTF
TRBV3-1	NA	NA	TRBJ1-2	TGTGCCAGCAGCCCCAGGGCTAACTATGGCTACACCTTC	CASSPRANYGYTF
TRBV10-3	NA	many	TRBJ2-3	TGTGCCATCAGTGAGGCAGATACGCAGTATTTT	CAISEADTQYF
TRBV5-6	TRBD1	few	TRBJ1-1	TGTGCCAGCAGCGGGACAGGTAGGAACACTGAAGCTTTCTTT	CASSGTGRNTEAFF
TRBV12-3/TRBV12-4	NA	few	TRBJ1-5	TGTGCCAGCAGCCAAGGAGTTCTGACCAGGGTAATTCAGCCCCAGCATTTT	CASSQGVLTRVIQPQHF
TRBV20-1	TRBD2	NA	TRBJ2-1	TGCAGTGCTAGATCGGGAGCGGGAGGGAGGAATGAGCAGTTCTTC	CSARSGAGGRNEQFF
TRBV10-3	TRBD1	NA	TRBJ2-2	TGTGCCATCAGTCGGGACAGTGGAGACGGGGAGCTGTTTTTT	CAISRDSGDGELFF
TRBV9	TRBD2	NA	TRBJ2-5	TGTGCCAGCAGCTCACGGACTAGCGGGAGTGAGACCCAGTACTTC	CASSSRTSGSETQYF
TRBV29-1	NA	NA	TRBJ2-2	TGCAGCGTTGAAGATCAGTTGGGCGGGGAGCTGTTTTTT	CSVEDQLGGELFF
TRBV9	TRBD1	NA	TRBJ1-6	TGTGCCAGCAGCGTAGAGGGGACAGGAGGATCACCCCTCCACTTT	CASSVEGTGGSPLHF
TRBV3-1	NA	NA	TRBJ2-1	TGTGCCAGCAGCCAAGATAGACTGCGTGGGAATGAGCAGTTCTTC	CASSQDRLRGNEQFF
TRBV20-1	TRBD2	NA	TRBJ2-3	TGCAGTGCTAGGGTAATAGCGGGAGAGTCAGATACGCAGTATTTT	CSARVIAGESDTQYF
TRBV10-1	TRBD2	once	TRBJ2-1	TGCGCCAGCAGTCTAGCGGGGAACGGTGAGCAGTTCTTC	CASSLAGNGEQFF
TRBV3-1	TRBD1	few	TRBJ2-1	TGTGCCAGCAGCCAAGCGGGACAGGGATACAATGAGCAGTTCTTC	CASSQAGQGYNEQFF
TRBV5-1	TRBD2	few	TRBJ2-7	TGCGCCAGCAGCAACGGGACTAGCGGCGAGCAGTACTTC	CASSNGTSGEQYF
TRBV5-1	TRBD1	many	TRBJ1-5	TGCGCCAGCAGCGAAGGGACAGCTAATCAGCCCCAGCATTTT	CASSEGTANQPQHF
TRBV20-1	NA	NA	TRBJ2-5	TGCAGTGCTAGAGTCCCCCAAGAGACCCAGTACTTC	CSARVPQETQYF
TRBV5-8	TRBD2	few	TRBJ2-1	TGTGCCAGCAGCCCTGGACTAGCGGTCAATGAGCAGTTCTTC	CASSPGLAVNEQFF
TRBV6-1	TRBD2	NA	TRBJ2-1	TGTGCCAGCATCCAAGGGACTAGCAGATTCAATGAGCAGTTCTTC	CASIQGTSRFNEQFF
TRBV12-3/TRBV12-4	NA	few	TRBJ2-7	TGTGCCAGCAGTTTAGGGGAAAAGCAGTACTTC	CASSLGEKQYF
TRBV7-2	TRBD2	few	TRBJ2-7	TGTGCCAGCAGCTTAGCGGCTAGCGGCCTCTCCTACGAGCAGTACTTC	CASSLAASGLSYEQYF
TRBV5-1	NA	few	TRBJ1-2	TGCGCCAGCAGAGAGGGGCCCATGGATGGCTACACCTTC	CASREGPMDGYTF
TRBV9	TRBD2	NA	TRBJ2-7	TGTGCCAGCAGCGCGCACCCCGGGACTAGGTTCTCCTACGAGCAGTACTTC	CASSAHPGTRFSYEQYF
TRBV20-1	NA	NA	TRBJ2-1	TGCAGTGCTAGAGATTCGGGACACGAGCAGTTCTTC	CSARDSGHEQFF
TRBV12-3/TRBV12-4	TRBD1	NA	TRBJ1-4	TGTGCCAGCAGATATAGACAGGGCGGTGAAAAACTGTTTTTT	CASRYRQGGEKLFF
TRBV20-1	NA	NA	TRBJ1-3	TGCAGAGCTCCATCACAGGGAATCGGGGACACCATATATTTT	CRAPSQGIGDTIYF
TRBV10-3	NA	many	TRBJ1-2	TGTGCCATCACTTCCCGGGTAGCCGGCGGCTACACCTTC	CAITSRVAGGYTF
TRBV2	NA	NA	TRBJ2-7	TGTGCCAGCAGTGAATTTGGGAACGACTACGAGCAGTACTTC	CASSEFGNDYEQYF
TRBV15	TRBD2	few	TRBJ2-3	TGTGCCACCAGCAGGGGGGGGGAAACTAGCACAGATACGCAGTATTTT	CATSRGGETSTDTQYF
TRBV5-6	NA	few	TRBJ2-7	TGTGCCAGCAGCCAAGGACTGCTAACCTACGAGCAGTACTTC	CASSQGLLTYEQYF
TRBV5-1	NA	few	TRBJ1-1	TGCGCCAGCAGCTTGGCCGGGGGTGGTGAAGCTTTCTTT	CASSLAGGGEAFF
TRBV20-1	NA	NA	TRBJ2-5	TGCAGTGCTAGAGTGGTTGGGCAGGGAACCCAAGAGACCCAGTACTTC	CSARVVGQGTQETQYF